This T cell receptor beta chain was documented in a study of T cell repertoires in cytomegalovirus infection (dated by TCRdb to the late 2010s). Looking at the study overall: The peptide stimulations were aimed at well-studied HLA-B-restricted epitopes as well as recently identified HLA-C-restricted CMV epitopes, whose presentation resists viral immunomodulation. Donor HLA type was relevant to the analysis, as public TCR beta signatures indicated carriage of CMV infection together with the matching HLA type. General findings and caveats noted by the study authors: In both this cohort and an independent roughly 330-donor cohort, the cumulative frequency of public TCR beta family members distinguished carriers of CMV infection plus the relevant HLA type. In the ex vivo response, HLA-C-restricted CMV-specific TCR beta clonotypes were dominant, and in two of eight donors the single most frequent clonotype came from this HLA-C-restricted group.

About this clonotype: Its antigen specificity is not known. Base qualities are not at hand, and no much larger clone is one base apart.

Trimming accounts for 4 bases at V and 2 bases at J, while the number of junction bases matched to no gene is 8. The germline V gene sets CDR1 to SGDLS and CDR2 to YYNGEE. The CDR3 runs 17 residues from the cysteine to the phenylalanine. Only CDR3 DNA is held: 51 bases, read in frame from base 1. The meaning of the sample's treatment or condition label: in vitro stimulation with specific CMV peptide epitopes to enrich CMV-specific T cells. Data came from an Illumina HiSeq 1500. Using fastp at Q25 and MiXCR, TCRdb reprocessed the public reads and kept productive beta chains. For every CDR3 protein sequence, its rows merge into one entry that carries the most common genes and DNA. Counted in this sample were around 750,000 distinct CDR3 sequences; 32% of them appeared once. Of the sample, 9.5% to 15% is held by the ten largest clones.

The chain was built from TRBV9 and TRBJ2-5; TRBD2 fits 13 bases in the junction. The sample here was cultured CD8+ T cells from PBMCs, taken from culture after CMV antigen stimulation. This TCR was recovered from a human donor in good health (CMV status not recorded). Some clones in this sample may be carry-over from other donors' samples. CDR3 reads: CASSPGLAGVTQETQYF. The DNA reads as follows: TGTGCCAGCAGCCCAGGACTAGCGGGGGTTACTCAAGAGACCCAGTACTTC.